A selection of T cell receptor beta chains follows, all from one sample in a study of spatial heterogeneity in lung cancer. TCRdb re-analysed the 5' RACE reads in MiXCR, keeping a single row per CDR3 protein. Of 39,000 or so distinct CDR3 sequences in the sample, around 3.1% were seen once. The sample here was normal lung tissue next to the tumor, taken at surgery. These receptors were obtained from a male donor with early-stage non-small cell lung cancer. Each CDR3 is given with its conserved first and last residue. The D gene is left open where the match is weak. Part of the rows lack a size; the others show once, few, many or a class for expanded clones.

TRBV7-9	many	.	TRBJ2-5	CASSRLQETQYF	TGTGCCAGCAGTAGACTCCAAGAGACCCAGTACTTC
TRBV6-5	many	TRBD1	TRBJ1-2	CASSYTDRDYGYTF	TGTGCCAGCAGCTATACGGACAGGGATTATGGCTACACCTTC
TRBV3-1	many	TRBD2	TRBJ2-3	CASSHRGLAGGPGTQYF	TGTGCCAGCAGCCATCGAGGGCTAGCGGGAGGGCCTGGTACGCAGTATTTT
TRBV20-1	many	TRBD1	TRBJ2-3	CSAIGTGGITDTQYF	TGCAGTGCTATCGGAACAGGGGGCATCACAGATACGCAGTATTTT
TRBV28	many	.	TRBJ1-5	CASSTFQGQPQHF	TGTGCCAGCAGCACCTTCCAGGGACAGCCCCAGCATTTT
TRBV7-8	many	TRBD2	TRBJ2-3	CASSLGAGGANTQYF	TGTGCCAGCAGCTTAGGGGCGGGAGGAGCGAATACGCAGTATTTT
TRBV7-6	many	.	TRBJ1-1	CASSLAHPAGVRRDTEAFF	TGTGCCAGCAGCTTAGCCCACCCCGCGGGGGTAAGAAGGGACACTGAAGCTTTCTTT
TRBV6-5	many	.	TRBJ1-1	CASKLQYSNTEAFF	TGTGCCAGCAAACTACAGTACTCGAACACTGAAGCTTTCTTT
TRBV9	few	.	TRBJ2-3	CASSVGQRVITDTQYF	TGTGCCAGCAGCGTAGGGCAGCGGGTCATCACAGATACGCAGTATTTT
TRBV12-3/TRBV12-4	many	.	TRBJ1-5	CASSSLYQPQHF	TGTGCCAGCAGTTCCCTGTATCAGCCCCAGCATTTT
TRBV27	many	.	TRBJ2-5	CASRGHNQETQYF	TGTGCCAGCAGGGGACATAACCAAGAGACCCAGTACTTC
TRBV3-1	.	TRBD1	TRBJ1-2	CASSHPRDRAISGYTF	TGTGCCAGCAGCCACCCCCGGGACAGGGCTATCTCTGGCTACACCTTC
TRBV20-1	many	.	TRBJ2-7	CSARRPDTYEQYF	TGCAGTGCTAGGAGGCCCGACACCTACGAGCAGTACTTC
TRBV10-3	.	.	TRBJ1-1	CAISEPLGRGAEAFF	TGTGCCATCAGTGAGCCCCTAGGTAGGGGGGCTGAAGCTTTCTTT
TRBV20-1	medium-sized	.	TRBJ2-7	CSASKNSYEQYF	TGCAGTGCTAGTAAGAATTCCTACGAGCAGTACTTC
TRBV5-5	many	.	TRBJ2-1	CASSLVSANNEQFF	TGTGCCAGCAGCTTGGTGAGCGCTAACAATGAGCAGTTCTTC
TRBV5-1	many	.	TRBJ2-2	CASSPTQDPGELFF	TGCGCCAGCAGCCCGACCCAGGATCCCGGGGAGCTGTTTTTT
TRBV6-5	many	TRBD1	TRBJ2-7	CASSGTGGYYEQYF	TGTGCCAGCAGCGGGACAGGGGGATACTACGAGCAGTACTTC
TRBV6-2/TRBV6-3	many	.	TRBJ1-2	CASSFTANYGYTF	TGTGCCAGCAGTTTTACAGCGAACTATGGCTACACCTTC
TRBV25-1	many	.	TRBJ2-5	CASSDSSKETQYF	TGTGCCAGCAGTGATAGCTCAAAAGAGACCCAGTACTTC
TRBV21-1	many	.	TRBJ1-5	CASSTRELINQPQHF	TGTGCCAGCAGCACTCGGGAGCTAATCAATCAGCCCCAGCATTTT
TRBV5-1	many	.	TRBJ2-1	CASSLGASSYNEQFF	TGCGCCAGCAGCTTGGGGGCGAGCTCCTACAATGAGCAGTTCTTC
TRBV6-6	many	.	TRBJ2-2	CASSPGLGTGELFF	TGTGCCAGCAGTCCAGGGTTGGGCACCGGGGAGCTGTTTTTT